The present entry profiles one TCR beta chain with its context. Its antigen remains unknown. This entry belongs to a study of cytomegalovirus exposure and HLA in healthy donors. Study as a whole: Per a later analysis, the 666 first-cohort and over 90 validation repertoires shared one platform. Findings and limits, study-wide: Reports described diagnosis of cytomegalovirus status by the classifier as highly specific and sensitive. The study put under 200 TCR beta chains on its list as cytomegalovirus-associated.

Libraries were prepared by immunoSEQ multiplex PCR; TCRdb keeps only in-frame clonotypes and omits some of them. This table holds approximately 65,000 clones, 85% to 95% found once. Germline V lookup: CDR1 SGHDT, CDR2 YYEEEE. This CDR3 is built from 13 residues. V dropped 0 bases and J dropped 3 bases, with 5 bases sitting between them. The TCR sequence derives from a man younger than 35 in good health and CMV-seropositive. The sequenced sample was PBMCs. The J gene is TRBJ2-3, the V gene TRBV5-6; D is uncertain. In nucleotides, the CDR3 is TGTGCCAGCAGCTTGGGACTTACAGATACGCAGTATTTT. This codes for CASSLGLTDTQYF.